This T cell receptor beta chain was identified during a study of T cell repertoires in cytomegalovirus infection. Study details: Used in the study were CMV epitopes, some recently identified and HLA-C-restricted, others well-studied and HLA-B-restricted.

TCRdb fed the reads into MiXCR, producing one record per CDR3 protein. Here the sample spans 27,000 or so distinct CDR3 sequences, about 20% being singletons. This clonotype was seen only a few times. Its antigen is currently unknown. This TCR was recovered from a human donor in good health (CMV status not recorded). Some clones in this sample may be carry-over from other donors' samples. The specimen was CD8+ T cells from cultured PBMCs, collected from culture after CMV antigen stimulation.

CDR3 in DNA: TGTGCCAGCAGCCAACCGACTAGCGGGAGCTCCTACGAGCAGTACTTC. This gives the protein CASSQPTSGSSYEQYF. J is TRBJ2-7 and V is TRBV28, with 12 nucleotides matching TRBD2. The CDR3 has 16 amino acids. Germline V lookup: CDR1 MDHEN, CDR2 SYDVKM. Trimming removed 6 bases from V and 0 bases from J; junction bases left unmatched: 6. The variable domain in full, with the rest retrieved from reference TRBV28 and TRBJ2-7, is DVKVTQSSRYLVKRTGEKVFLECVQDMDHENMFWYRQDPGLGLRLIYFSYDVKMKEKGDIPEGYSVSREKKERFSLILESASTNQTSMYLCASSQPTSGSSYEQYFGPGTRLTVT.